The 8 T cell receptor beta chains reported below all come from one sample, sequenced in a study of blood T cell repertoires in COVID-19. Repertoires were generated with immunoSEQ multiplex PCR, while TCRdb's copy carries only in-frame clones and drops some. This table has a few hundred thousand clones, 89% appearing once. Sequencing input: peripheral blood. These receptors were obtained from a woman aged 60-75 years with acute or convalescent COVID-19.

The chain has TRBV3-1 (or the pseudogene TRBV3-2) and TRBJ1-1; 7 positions match TRBD1. The V segment lost 4 bases and the J segment 10 bases; nucleotides outside the gene matches: 18. The length of the CDR3 is 16 residues. CDR1 and CDR2 (germline): LGHDT, YNNKEL (reference sequence). CDR3 region: CASSPARTQGSYGAFF. CDR3 nucleotide sequence: TGTGCCAGCAGCCCGGCGCGAACACAGGGGTCTTATGGAGCTTTCTTT.

The CDR3, as DNA: TGTGCCAGCAGTCTCGGACACCCGAACACCGGGGAGCTGTTTTTT. Residues: CASSLGHPNTGELFF. The V gene is TRBV6-5, the J gene TRBJ2-2; perhaps TRBD1 as D (5 bases). Trimming left V 5 bases short and J 0 bases short, with 10 bases between. The germline CDR1 and CDR2 sequences are MNHEY and SVGAGI. The CDR3 has 15 amino acids.

V is TRBV19 and J is TRBJ1-4; no definite D call. The germline V gene has CDR1 LNHDA and CDR2 SQIVND (reference sequence). The CDR3 spans 15 residues. The V gene lost 3 bases and the J gene lost 2 bases, with 10 bases spanning the gap. The CDR3 DNA is TGTGCCAGTAGTATGCCCGGGGTTACTAATGAAAAACTGTTTTTT. This translates into CASSMPGVTNEKLFF.

V is TRBV5-1 and J is TRBJ2-3; 10 bases are shared with TRBD2. Germline-derived CDR1 and CDR2 are SGHRS and YFSETQ. With 6 bases clipped from V and 3 bases from J, the junction kept 13 bases outside the gene matches. This CDR3 region has 17 residues. Written as DNA, the CDR3 is TGCGCCAGCACGATGACGGTGACTAGCGGGCTTACAGATACGCAGTATTTT. It specifies CASTMTVTSGLTDTQYF.

V is TRBV24-1 and J is TRBJ2-2; the D gene is possibly TRBD1 (5 bases). Trimming left V 0 bases short and J 0 bases short, with 7 bases between. CDR3 size: 16 residues. Germline V gives CDR1 KGHDR, CDR2 SFDVKD. CDR3 region: CATSDLTGSNTGELFF. The DNA of the CDR3 is TGTGCCACCAGTGATTTGACAGGCTCGAACACCGGGGAGCTGTTTTTT.

This chain uses TRBV5-6 with TRBJ2-3; 9 positions agree with TRBD1. The CDR3 has 13 residues. The V gene's germline CDR1 is SGHDT and CDR2 YYEEEE. V shed 3 bases and J 8 bases; nucleotides not matched to a gene: 4. CDR3 region: CASSSSQGATQYF. CDR3 DNA sequence: TGTGCCAGCAGCTCTTCACAGGGGGCTACGCAGTATTTT.

The rearrangement uses TRBV7-2 and TRBJ1-1; 7 bases are a match to TRBD1. The CDR3 is 16 amino acids. CDR1 and CDR2 from the germline V gene are SGHTA and FQGNSA. Trimming took 2 bases from V and 4 from J; bases not matched to a gene: 10. The DNA for the CDR3 is TGTGCCAGCAGCTTAAGGGGGCAGGGGTCAGGCACTGAAGCTTTCTTT. It encodes CASSLRGQGSGTEAFF.

About this clone: Relative to the germline gene, one junction end is altered; a read error may explain this. V usage is TRBV6-5 and J usage is TRBJ1-3, with D possibly matching TRBD1 (6 bases). CDR1 and CDR2 from the germline V gene are MNHEY and SVGAGI. The CDR3 is 16 residues long. CDR3 residues: CASSYSILGTGNTIYF. The CDR3 nucleotides are TGTGCCAGCAGCTACTCTATTCTTGGGACAGGAAACACCATATATTTT.